This T cell receptor (beta chain) is from a study of cytomegalovirus exposure and HLA in healthy donors (dated by TCRdb to 2016 to 2017). About the investigation overall: An earlier analysis of several hundred of the donors reported roughly 300 Gb of sequence data and some 110 million unique TCR beta sequences obtained from about 179 million T cells. About 280 gigabases of sequencing data and roughly 80 million unique TCR sequences made up an early release that covered some 640 HLA-typed donors. Of the roughly 420 genotyped donors, approximately 80% were placed in the genetic ancestry cluster associated with self-reported Caucasian donors. The study aimed to test whether signatures of past pathogen exposure could be identified by cataloging public T cell receptors. The study used immunosequencing to profile the T cell repertoires of 600 to 850 subjects and linked those repertoires to cytomegalovirus serostatus. A separate validation cohort of over a hundred different subjects was used in addition to the 666-subject first cohort. High-throughput TCR immunosequencing, statistical association of individual TCRs with disease status, and machine learning were combined to predict cytomegalovirus infection status. To study patterns of TCR occurrence, a later analysis re-analyzed previously published TCR beta repertoires from just over 650 donors and added high-resolution HLA genotyping. Rather than drawing on any new phenotypic data, the later analysis identified candidate immune exposures from TCR beta sequences and the way those sequences occurred across donors. An earlier analysis of more than 450 of the donors used high-throughput TCR beta sequencing to judge whether each TCR beta V gene segment behaved as functional or pseudogenic. Alongside the repertoire data, information on donor age, sex, ethnicity and CMV serostatus was compiled. Genome-wide SNP genotypes for about 65% of the 666 donors were used in a later genetic analysis, which treated that subset as a discovery cohort. All discovery cohort repertoires had been generated using a single sequencing platform. Class I and class II HLA loci were covered by the typing at four-digit resolution. The number of donors typed differed by locus, with roughly 629-640 for A, B, C, DRB1 and DQB1, 522 for DQA1, some 570 for DPA1, and approximately 470 for DPB1. Because of strong linkage in the cohort, 5 or 6 DR-DQ haplotypes were treated as single units for association and clustering. Across 300 to 400 genotyped donors of the cohort, an average of roughly 250,000 unique TCR beta nucleotide sequences per donor were sequenced, and 15% to 20% of those sequences were non-productive.

Details on this clone: Its antigen target is currently unknown. Nothing much larger sits one base from this clone, and base qualities are not available.

In total, approximately 700 healthy bone marrow donors made up the cohort. At the time of sampling, all cohort members were nominally healthy, though unrecorded immune exposures were likely present. The donor was CMV seronegative and belonged to the group of 320 or so seronegative cohort members. A peripheral blood sample was provided by each donor, and peripheral blood mononuclear cells were used for TCR beta sequencing. Genomic DNA extraction from the blood cell samples was performed with the Qiagen DNeasy Blood Extraction Kit. The protocol used for the library was the immunoSEQ multiplex PCR assay. A mixture of 60 forward primers for TCR Vbeta segments and 13 reverse primers for TCR Jbeta segments was used in the multiplex PCR. The CDR3 region of rearranged TCR beta genes was amplified from genomic DNA with a multiplex PCR assay. On the Illumina HiSeq System, the amplified TCR beta libraries were sequenced as 87-base-pair reads. Per the authors' processing: A later analysis counted tens of millions of unique TCR beta chains across the 550 to 700 repertoires, and 9.5 million to 11 million of these chains were shared by at least two donors. A nearest-neighbor algorithm error-corrected the raw reads and collapsed the reads into unique sequences, merging closely related sequences to remove PCR and sequencing errors. To assign V, D and J gene segments, CDR3 sequences were aligned to IMGT reference sequences. For a sequence to be retained, a match of at least six nucleotides to both a V gene segment and a J gene segment was required. A rearrangement counted as productive if the CDR3 had no stop codons and remained in frame with V and J, and every other rearrangement counted as non-productive. Following IMGT convention, CDR3 was defined as the stretch from the second conserved V-encoded cysteine to the conserved J-encoded phenylalanine. In an earlier analysis of 500 to 650 of the donors, sequences lacking an unambiguous match to a single V gene segment were excluded. An earlier analysis of 587 of the donors classified V segments as functional when productive rearrangements were above 56.7% and as segregating when the standard deviation between donors was above 5%. A statistical classification framework was built for diagnosing cytomegalovirus status from the catalog of TCR beta chain sequences. V and J gene assignment, in a later analysis, came from comparing TCR nucleotide sequences with IMGT/GENE-DB human TR gene sequences. A later analysis assigned CDR3 sequences and most-parsimonious VDJ recombination scenarios with the TCRdist pipeline. In a later analysis, every TCR beta chain was defined by the combination of its CDR3 amino acid sequence and its V-gene family, and reads without a unique V-gene family were dropped. In a later analysis, nearly 600 highly shared, low-generation-probability nucleotide sequences were removed to address suspected cross-contamination and a sequencing artifact. In a later analysis, a clonal expansion index for each public chain was calculated from normalized within-repertoire ranks of inferred template counts. Generation probabilities in a later analysis came from a VDJ recombination model fitted to out-of-frame rearrangements, and those results were checked against IGoR. A later analysis scored TCR-TCR, TCR-HLA and TCR-CMV co-occurrence with hypergeometric tests, applying a repertoire-size bias correction to TCR pairs. False discovery rates were estimated in a later analysis by permuting HLA or CMV assignments 20 times. A later analysis grouped co-occurring TCRs with DBSCAN, adding TCRdist sequence similarity when clustering within HLA-allele-positive subsets. Co-occurrence clustering excluded repertoires with fewer than 30,000 or more than 120,000 public chains, plus five with anomalous nucleotide sharing. In TCRdb, the immuneACCESS table is reduced to in-frame sequences with V and J assigned. These tables do not hold every clone; where another copy was compared, an unresolved V gene accounts for under half, and the others remain unexplained. V, J and clone size are those of that table, while D and trimming were read from the DNA. Here the sample has about 120,000 clones; over 60% occur a single time. The top ten constitute roughly 2% of the sample.

Results and caveats for the whole study, not just this receptor: Cytomegalovirus status was reported to be diagnosed by the classifier with high specificity and sensitivity in both the original and validation cohorts. Most CMV-associated TCR beta chains appeared to be HLA-restricted in a later analysis, and the HLA associations seemed to be driven largely by CMV exposure. CMV serostatus was the only immune exposure information available for the cohort. A further reported finding was that TCR beta sequences accurately predicted the HLA-A and HLA-B alleles for most subjects in the first cohort. Sequencing depth was assumed to be roughly uniform across donors in the presence/absence analyses, though that assumption may not hold. Several of the top co-occurrence clusters appeared to be linked to parvovirus B19, influenza, CMV and Epstein-Barr virus, according to a later analysis. Correlated functional status among segregating V segments might be attributable to linkage disequilibrium, but an unknown experimental factor could not be ruled out. A later analysis found that TCR association rates varied across HLA loci, with DRB1 alleles showing the most associated TCRs and HLA-C alleles the fewest. Because HLA typing was missing for some donors at each locus, association tests included only the typed subset. In an earlier analysis of approximately 590 of the donors, most TCR beta V segments were observed in productive rearrangements about 90% or about 30% of the time, broadly matching IMGT annotations. Three of the identified cytomegalovirus-associated TCR beta chains were confirmed in vitro to be specific for cytomegalovirus antigens. Only TCR beta chains were sequenced in this cohort, and the absence of alpha or paired-chain data limited detectable features. Some IMGT-functional V segments, including TRBV6-2 and TRBV6-3, could not be distinguished by the 87-base-pair reads and were therefore excluded. V-gene and J-gene trimming of TCR beta chains was associated with a missense DCLRE1C variant in a later genetic analysis, and the association was replicated in an independent cohort. Compared with the 666-donor mean, donors in an Asian-associated ancestry cluster had fewer N-insertions in productive TCRs, according to a later genetic analysis. A group of highly shared sequence variants was considered likely to be a technical artifact of the sequencing pipeline. The authors suggested that the approach could potentially be extended to other disease states and immunological phenotypes. In a later analysis, HLA-associated TCR beta chains were found to be more clonally expanded and to have lower generation probabilities than equally common non-associated chains. At a false discovery rate of 0.05, a later analysis linked around 17,000 TCR beta sequences to specific HLA alleles. Most TCR sequences were seen in very few donors, while some public TCRs were found in many individuals. A total of fewer than 200 TCR beta chains were listed by the study as associated with cytomegalovirus. Because counts were too low, roughly 18 rarely observed V segments, including chromosome 9 orphons, were left out of the earlier analysis of roughly 600 of the donors. Strong co-occurrence of HLA alleles, especially DR and DQ, made assigning TCR associations to individual alleles difficult.

The germline ends are 22 bases apart after V is trimmed by 5 bases and J by 9 bases. From a lookup of the germline V gene, CDR1 and CDR2 are SNHLY and FYNNEI. The CDR3 runs 15 residues from the cysteine to the phenylalanine. Only the CDR3 DNA is retained, 45 bases long and in frame from the first base. The receptor comes from a woman in her 30s in good health and CMV-seronegative. Recombination linked TRBV2 to TRBJ1-2; the D gene is perhaps TRBD1, on 6 matching bases. Sequenced: PBMCs. The CDR3 reads as follows: CASSSQPDRLPSYTF. The DNA reads TGTGCCAGCAGTTCCCAACCCGACAGGCTTCCGAGCTACACCTTC.